These T cell receptor beta chains were read from a single sample in a study of control samples from healthy donors and cancer patients. The assay was immunoSEQ multiplex PCR, and TCRdb's table has in-frame clones only and misses some. The sample carries 100,000 to 150,000 clones, approximately 92% recorded once. The sequencing sample was made of blood. The receptors derive from a man aged 18 to 29 in good health. The CDR3 runs from the conserved cysteine through the conserved F or W. The order of the fields is J gene, D gene, V gene, clone size, CDR3 DNA, CDR3 protein. The D gene is left open where the match is weak. Not every row has a clone size; where given, it reads once, few, many or a size class.

j_gene: TRBJ2-1
d_gene: NA
v_gene: TRBV7-2
abundance: NA
CDR3nt: TGTGCCAGCAGCTTAGGGTCCCCTCTAGCGCCTAACAATGAGCAGTTCTTC
CDR3aa: CASSLGSPLAPNNEQFF

j_gene: TRBJ1-1
d_gene: NA
v_gene: TRBV6-5
abundance: NA
CDR3nt: TGTGCCAGCACGACGACAGTCTCGAACACTGAAGCTTTCTTT
CDR3aa: CASTTTVSNTEAFF

j_gene: TRBJ2-1
d_gene: NA
v_gene: TRBV15
abundance: NA
CDR3nt: TGTGCCACCAGCACCCAAAAGGTCCGCGAGCAGTTCTTC
CDR3aa: CATSTQKVREQFF

j_gene: TRBJ2-5
d_gene: NA
v_gene: TRBV23-1
abundance: NA
CDR3nt: TGCGCCAGCAGTCGGGGCGGTCAAGAGACCCAGTACTTC
CDR3aa: CASSRGGQETQYF

j_gene: TRBJ2-5
d_gene: NA
v_gene: TRBV6-5
abundance: NA
CDR3nt: TGTGCCAGCGGCCTCTTGAGGAACCAAGAGACCCAGTACTTC
CDR3aa: CASGLLRNQETQYF

j_gene: TRBJ2-2
d_gene: TRBD1
v_gene: TRBV2
abundance: NA
CDR3nt: TGTGCCAGCAGCCTAAGACAGGGGAGAGTTGCCGGGGAGCTGTTTTTT
CDR3aa: CASSLRQGRVAGELFF

j_gene: TRBJ1-4
d_gene: NA
v_gene: TRBV11-3
abundance: NA
CDR3nt: TGTGCCAGCAGCTTAGATCCCCGGGGAGAAAAACTGTTTTTT
CDR3aa: CASSLDPRGEKLFF

j_gene: TRBJ1-4
d_gene: NA
v_gene: TRBV7-2
abundance: NA
CDR3nt: TGTGCCAGCAGCCGCCCACAAACACAGGCAACTAATGAAAAACTGTTTTTT
CDR3aa: CASSRPQTQATNEKLFF

j_gene: TRBJ1-2
d_gene: TRBD1
v_gene: TRBV7-2
abundance: once
CDR3nt: TGTGCCAGCAGCTACGGGACAGGGGGGGCCTATGGCTACACCTTC
CDR3aa: CASSYGTGGAYGYTF

j_gene: TRBJ2-3
d_gene: TRBD2
v_gene: TRBV6-2/TRBV6-3
abundance: NA
CDR3nt: TGTGCCAGCAGTATAACTAGCGAGCACACAGATACGCAGTATTTT
CDR3aa: CASSITSEHTDTQYF

j_gene: TRBJ2-6
d_gene: NA
v_gene: TRBV28
abundance: NA
CDR3nt: TGTGCCAGCAGAACTATACTCCAGGGACCTGGGGCCAACGTCCTGACTTTC
CDR3aa: CASRTILQGPGANVLTF

j_gene: TRBJ2-1
d_gene: TRBD2
v_gene: TRBV11-3
abundance: NA
CDR3nt: TGTGCCAGCAGCTTGTGGGACCTAGCGGGAGGGCTTGGGCCTGAGCAGTTCTTC
CDR3aa: CASSLWDLAGGLGPEQFF

j_gene: TRBJ2-7
d_gene: TRBD1
v_gene: TRBV11-3
abundance: NA
CDR3nt: TGTGCCAGCACCAAGGGGCCAGGGGGCGCGGGGGAGCAGTACTTC
CDR3aa: CASTKGPGGAGEQYF

j_gene: TRBJ2-5
d_gene: NA
v_gene: TRBV3-1/TRBV3-2
abundance: NA
CDR3nt: TGTGCCAGCAGCCCCACGGCCCGAGAGACCCAGTACTTC
CDR3aa: CASSPTARETQYF

j_gene: TRBJ2-1
d_gene: TRBD2
v_gene: TRBV5-1
abundance: few
CDR3nt: TGCGCCAGCAGCTTCAGCGGGGCTTACAATGAGCAGTTCTTC
CDR3aa: CASSFSGAYNEQFF

j_gene: TRBJ2-3
d_gene: NA
v_gene: TRBV9
abundance: NA
CDR3nt: TGTGCCAGCAGCGTTGGGGGAAGGATTTGGACAGATACGCAGTATTTT
CDR3aa: CASSVGGRIWTDTQYF

j_gene: TRBJ2-1
d_gene: NA
v_gene: TRBV9
abundance: NA
CDR3nt: TGTGCCAGCAGCGTAGCAGGGGAGGGTTACAATGAGCAGTTCTTC
CDR3aa: CASSVAGEGYNEQFF

j_gene: TRBJ2-4
d_gene: TRBD2
v_gene: TRBV2
abundance: NA
CDR3nt: TGTGCCAGCAGTGAGGACGGGGGGGTGAACATTCAGTACTTC
CDR3aa: CASSEDGGVNIQYF

j_gene: TRBJ1-2
d_gene: NA
v_gene: TRBV4-3
abundance: once
CDR3nt: TGCGCCAGCAGCCAAGACAGACGCCCCGTTGGCTACACCTTC
CDR3aa: CASSQDRRPVGYTF

j_gene: TRBJ2-2
d_gene: TRBD2
v_gene: TRBV18
abundance: NA
CDR3nt: TGTGCCAGCTCACCTTTAGCGGGAGCCGGGGAGCTGTTTTTT
CDR3aa: CASSPLAGAGELFF

j_gene: TRBJ2-1
d_gene: NA
v_gene: TRBV6-5
abundance: NA
CDR3nt: TGTGCCAGCAGTTACCGGGACGGCGATGAGCAGTTCTTC
CDR3aa: CASSYRDGDEQFF

j_gene: TRBJ2-3
d_gene: NA
v_gene: TRBV9
abundance: NA
CDR3nt: TGTGCCAGCAGCATGACTGCGCCAGATACGCAGTATTTT
CDR3aa: CASSMTAPDTQYF

j_gene: TRBJ1-5
d_gene: NA
v_gene: TRBV19
abundance: NA
CDR3nt: TGTGCCAGTAGAAAGGCGGATAGCAATCAGCCCCAGCATTTT
CDR3aa: CASRKADSNQPQHF

j_gene: TRBJ2-2
d_gene: NA
v_gene: TRBV18
abundance: NA
CDR3nt: TGTGCCAGCTCACCACTAGCGAACACCGGGGAGCTGTTTTTT
CDR3aa: CASSPLANTGELFF

j_gene: TRBJ2-7
d_gene: TRBD1
v_gene: TRBV11-2
abundance: once
CDR3nt: TGTGCCAGCAGGTTAGGACAGGGGCCATCCTACGAGCAGTACTTC
CDR3aa: CASRLGQGPSYEQYF

j_gene: TRBJ2-1
d_gene: NA
v_gene: TRBV15
abundance: once
CDR3nt: TGTGCCACCAGCCCTCAATCGGGCTCCTACAATGAGCAGTTCTTC
CDR3aa: CATSPQSGSYNEQFF

j_gene: TRBJ1-1
d_gene: NA
v_gene: TRBV6-5
abundance: NA
CDR3nt: TGTGCCAGTACAGAGGGGTTGGAGACTGAAGCTTTCTTT
CDR3aa: CASTEGLETEAFF

j_gene: TRBJ2-1
d_gene: TRBD2
v_gene: TRBV10-1
abundance: NA
CDR3nt: TGCGCCAGCAGTGAGACCGTTTTACTAGCGGGGGGGAACAATGAGCAGTTCTTC
CDR3aa: CASSETVLLAGGNNEQFF

j_gene: TRBJ1-2
d_gene: NA
v_gene: TRBV6-5
abundance: NA
CDR3nt: TGTGCCAGCGGCGGAAACTATGGCTACACCTTC
CDR3aa: CASGGNYGYTF

j_gene: TRBJ1-1
d_gene: NA
v_gene: TRBV6-5
abundance: NA
CDR3nt: TGTGCCAGCAGCCCACGGGACTTTGTGACTGAAGCTTTCTTT
CDR3aa: CASSPRDFVTEAFF

j_gene: TRBJ2-1
d_gene: TRBD1
v_gene: TRBV30
abundance: NA
CDR3nt: TGTGCCTGGAGGTCGACAGGGCTTCACAATGAGCAGTTCTTC
CDR3aa: CAWRSTGLHNEQFF

j_gene: TRBJ1-5
d_gene: TRBD1
v_gene: TRBV30
abundance: NA
CDR3nt: TGTGCCTGGAGTCCACGTGGGAGGGGGCAAGGTCAGCCCCAGCATTTT
CDR3aa: CAWSPRGRGQGQPQHF

j_gene: TRBJ1-6
d_gene: NA
v_gene: TRBV10-2
abundance: NA
CDR3nt: TGCGCCAGCAGCGATCGGGCCGACCTCAATAATTCACCCCTCCACTTT
CDR3aa: CASSDRADLNNSPLHF

j_gene: TRBJ2-3
d_gene: NA
v_gene: TRBV6-2/TRBV6-3
abundance: NA
CDR3nt: TGTGCCAGCAGTTCGGGCAGGCAAATAGATACGCAGTATTTT
CDR3aa: CASSSGRQIDTQYF

j_gene: TRBJ2-3
d_gene: NA
v_gene: TRBV5-5
abundance: NA
CDR3nt: TGTGCCAGCATGGGGGCCACAGATACGCAGTATTTT
CDR3aa: CASMGATDTQYF

j_gene: TRBJ2-3
d_gene: TRBD2
v_gene: TRBV11-3
abundance: NA
CDR3nt: TGTGCCAGCAGCTTAGTAGCGGGATTCCCCCCAGATACGCAGTATTTT
CDR3aa: CASSLVAGFPPDTQYF

j_gene: TRBJ2-1
d_gene: NA
v_gene: TRBV5-1
abundance: NA
CDR3nt: TGCGCCAGCAGCTTGGGCCAGTACAATGAGCAGTTCTTC
CDR3aa: CASSLGQYNEQFF

j_gene: TRBJ1-5
d_gene: NA
v_gene: TRBV6-2/TRBV6-3
abundance: NA
CDR3nt: TGTGCCAGCAGTTACTCGGATCAGTTTCAGCCCCAGCATTTT
CDR3aa: CASSYSDQFQPQHF

j_gene: TRBJ2-5
d_gene: NA
v_gene: TRBV7-8
abundance: NA
CDR3nt: TGTGCCAGCAGCTTAGGCGGAGCCCAGTACTTC
CDR3aa: CASSLGGAQYF

j_gene: TRBJ2-5
d_gene: TRBD2
v_gene: TRBV19
abundance: NA
CDR3nt: TGTGCCAGTAGTATATTGACTAGCGGAACACAAGAGACCCAGTACTTC
CDR3aa: CASSILTSGTQETQYF

j_gene: TRBJ2-3
d_gene: TRBD2
v_gene: TRBV5-1
abundance: NA
CDR3nt: TGCGCCAGCAATCAGGGTAGCGGGGTTTTCGGGGATACGCAGTATTTT
CDR3aa: CASNQGSGVFGDTQYF

j_gene: TRBJ2-1
d_gene: TRBD2
v_gene: TRBV4-2
abundance: NA
CDR3nt: TGTGCCAGCAGCCAAGATCAACTAGCGGGAGGGGTAAATGAGCAGTTCTTC
CDR3aa: CASSQDQLAGGVNEQFF

j_gene: TRBJ2-1
d_gene: NA
v_gene: TRBV5-1
abundance: NA
CDR3nt: TGCGCCAGCAGCCCCCCGACAGGCTGGACCTACAATGAGCAGTTCTTC
CDR3aa: CASSPPTGWTYNEQFF

j_gene: TRBJ2-1
d_gene: TRBD2
v_gene: TRBV5-1
abundance: NA
CDR3nt: TGCGCCAGCAGCTATAGCGGGAGCTCCTACAATGAGCAGTTCTTC
CDR3aa: CASSYSGSSYNEQFF

j_gene: TRBJ2-5
d_gene: TRBD1
v_gene: TRBV6-5
abundance: NA
CDR3nt: TGTGCCAGCAGTAGAGGACAGGGAAGACAAGAGACCCAGTACTTC
CDR3aa: CASSRGQGRQETQYF

j_gene: TRBJ2-7
d_gene: NA
v_gene: TRBV24-1
abundance: NA
CDR3nt: TGTGCCACCAGTGCCCTGACAGGCACAACCTACGAGCAGTACTTC
CDR3aa: CATSALTGTTYEQYF

j_gene: TRBJ1-1
d_gene: TRBD1
v_gene: TRBV2
abundance: once
CDR3nt: TGTGCCAGCAGTGTCAGGGGGGCTTTCTTT
CDR3aa: CASSVRGAFF

j_gene: TRBJ1-3
d_gene: NA
v_gene: TRBV9
abundance: NA
CDR3nt: TGTGCCAGCAGCGTAGGGCCTGGACAGTCTGGAAACACCATATATTTT
CDR3aa: CASSVGPGQSGNTIYF

j_gene: TRBJ1-2
d_gene: TRBD1
v_gene: TRBV24-1
abundance: NA
CDR3nt: TGTGCCACCAGTGAGCCGACAGGGGGGATGAGTGGCTACACCTTC
CDR3aa: CATSEPTGGMSGYTF

j_gene: TRBJ2-6
d_gene: NA
v_gene: TRBV7-2
abundance: once
CDR3nt: TGTGCCAGCAGCTTAGCGCGACTAGCTGGGGCCAACGTCCTGACTTTC
CDR3aa: CASSLARLAGANVLTF

j_gene: TRBJ1-6
d_gene: NA
v_gene: TRBV5-6
abundance: NA
CDR3nt: TGTGCCAGCAGCATGTACTCGCAGGGATTTGACAATTCACCCCTCCACTTT
CDR3aa: CASSMYSQGFDNSPLHF

j_gene: TRBJ2-3
d_gene: TRBD1
v_gene: TRBV10-3
abundance: NA
CDR3nt: TGTGCCATCAGTGTGGGGGACAGGGAGACAGATACGCAGTATTTT
CDR3aa: CAISVGDRETDTQYF